The 26 T cell receptor beta chains below were found in one sample sequenced in a study of blood T cell repertoires in COVID-19. Some clones are missing from TCRdb's copy, which holds only in-frame ones; the method was immunoSEQ multiplex PCR. The sample consists of approximately 250,000 clones, about 80% of them appearing once. The sequenced sample was PBMCs or T cells enriched from blood (not recorded which). All receptors come from a man aged 35 to 55 who had recovered from COVID-19.

The chain uses TRBV4-2 and TRBJ1-5, with 7 bases that match TRBD1. Germline assignment: CDR1 LGHNA and CDR2 YNFKEQ. The CDR3 consists of 15 residues. V shed 4 bases and J 1 base; nucleotides not matched to a gene: 4. The CDR3 loop is CASSPGTVSNQPQHF. In DNA, the CDR3 is TGTGCCAGCAGCCCCGGGACAGTAAGCAATCAGCCCCAGCATTTT.

The chain is built from TRBV24-1 and TRBJ2-1; 7 nucleotides align to TRBD2. From germline, CDR1 is KGHDR and CDR2 SFDVKD. The trim removed 4 bases at V and 8 bases at J, leaving 10 bases unmatched. There are 15 residues in the CDR3. This CDR3 is CATSDSRAGPHEQFF. CDR3 bases: TGTGCCACCAGTGACTCGCGAGCGGGACCGCATGAGCAGTTCTTC.

J is TRBJ1-5 and V is TRBV18; D not resolved. Deletions cut 3 bases from V and 3 bases from J, with 9 bases between. The CDR3 loop spans 14 amino acids. Germline V lookup: CDR1 KGHSH, CDR2 LQKENI. CDR3 amino acids: CASSPGQNNQPQHF. In DNA form, the CDR3 reads TGTGCCAGCTCACCTGGCCAGAACAATCAGCCCCAGCATTTT.

The gene calls are TRBV3-1 (or the pseudogene TRBV3-2) and TRBJ1-4; weak D call: TRBD1 (5 bases). The CDR3 is 15 amino acids. V gave up 1 base and J gave up 7 bases, with 13 bases separating them. Germline values: CDR1 LGHDT, CDR2 YNNKEL (reference sequence). The CDR3: CASSQVTQGSEKLFF. The CDR3 DNA sequence: TGTGCCAGCAGCCAAGTGACCCAGGGAAGTGAAAAACTGTTTTTT.

The J gene is TRBJ2-5, the V gene TRBV3-1 (or the pseudogene TRBV3-2); 9 bases agree with TRBD2. The CDR3 has 14 residues. With V trimmed by 4 bases and J by 5 bases, 5 bases remained unmatched. Germline CDR1 LGHDT, CDR2 YNNKEL (reference sequence). For the CDR3, the DNA is TGTGCCAGCAGCCGCTTAGCGGGGGTGGAGACCCAGTACTTC. Protein: CASSRLAGVETQYF.

This chain connects TRBV24-1 to TRBJ2-2, with 8 positions matching TRBD1. The CDR3 runs 15 residues. V lost 3 bases to trimming and J lost 5 bases; unmatched junction nucleotides: 4. Germline values: CDR1 KGHDR, CDR2 SFDVKD. The CDR3 sequence: CATSDTGQGTGELFF. CDR3 nucleotide sequence: TGTGCCACCAGTGATACCGGACAGGGAACCGGGGAGCTGTTTTTT.

The rearrangement links TRBV5-4 to TRBJ2-5; 7 bases are a match to TRBD1. Germline loops: CDR1 SGHNT, CDR2 YYREEE (reference sequence). The CDR3 is 15 residues long. J was trimmed by 2 bases and V by 5 bases; bases with no gene match: 9. The DNA of the CDR3 is TGTGCCAGCAGGGGTGCCGGGACAGCGCAAGAGACCCAGTACTTC. Encoded protein: CASRGAGTAQETQYF. Variable domain in full (rest from reference TRBV5-4 and TRBJ2-5): ETGVTQSPTHLIKTRGQQVTLRCSSQSGHNTVSWYQQALGQGPQFIFQYYREEENGRGNFPPRFSGLQFPNYSSELNVNALELDDSALYLCASRGAGTAQETQYFGPGTRLLVL.

This clone has just a few counts. The rearrangement joins TRBV5-1 to TRBJ2-7; no clear D. Trimming pared 0 bases from V and 2 bases from J, leaving 9 bases between. Germline values: CDR1 SGHRS, CDR2 YFSETQ. This CDR3 has 14 amino acids. This CDR3 is CASSLGRLPYEQYF. For the CDR3, the DNA is TGCGCCAGCAGCTTGGGCAGGCTCCCCTACGAGCAGTACTTC.

This clone has more than one count but fewer than ten. V and J are TRBV28 and TRBJ2-3; 11 bases match TRBD2. Trimming took 9 bases from V and 2 from J; bases not matched to a gene: 16. The CDR3 is made up of 18 amino acids. Germline V lookup: CDR1 MDHEN, CDR2 SYDVKM. In nucleotides, the CDR3 is TGTGCCAGTAGCGCCGGGACTAGCGGACCCGGCCCCACAGATACGCAGTATTTT. Encoded protein: CASSAGTSGPGPTDTQYF.

The genes are TRBV28 and TRBJ1-4, with a weak D call TRBD1 (6 bases). V was cut by 5 bases and J by 7 bases, with 23 bases left in between. The CDR3 has 17 residues. Germline V lookup: CDR1 MDHEN, CDR2 SYDVKM. The CDR3 sequence: CASSQPQTGSFGEKLFF. The CDR3 DNA is TGTGCCAGCAGTCAACCCCAAACAGGGAGCTTTGGTGAAAAACTGTTTTTT.

This clone has a single count. J is TRBJ2-7 and V is TRBV6-5; TRBD1 matches 8 bases. From germline, CDR1 is MNHEY and CDR2 SVGAGI. The CDR3 runs to 14 residues. V lost 6 bases, J lost 4 bases, and 8 bases stayed unmatched. The CDR3 spells CASRDDRGRYEQYF. The CDR3 bases are TGTGCCAGCAGAGACGACAGGGGAAGATACGAGCAGTACTTC.

The chain is built from TRBV5-1 and TRBJ1-4; 12 bases match TRBD1. The V gene end was trimmed by 4 bases and the J gene end by 4 bases; junction bases not matched to a gene: 5. Germline CDR1 is SGHRS and CDR2 is YFSETQ. The length of the CDR3 is 16 residues. CDR3 sequence: CASSRGQGANNEKLFF. The CDR3 coding sequence is TGCGCCAGCAGCCGGGGACAGGGGGCGAATAATGAAAAACTGTTTTTT.

The chain carries TRBV3-1 (or the pseudogene TRBV3-2) and TRBJ1-2, with D tentatively TRBD1 (5 bases). Germline-derived CDR1 and CDR2 are LGHDT and YNNKEL (reference sequence). Trimming shortened V by 2 bases and J by 8 bases, and 12 bases separated the two germline ends. The CDR3 consists of 13 residues. The CDR3 loop reads CASSQNSGFGYTF. DNA of the CDR3: TGTGCCAGCAGCCAAAATTCAGGGTTCGGCTACACCTTC.

The gene calls are TRBV3-1 (or the pseudogene TRBV3-2) and TRBJ1-5; D remains unclear. From germline, CDR1 is LGHDT and CDR2 YNNKEL (reference sequence). V was trimmed by 4 bases and J by 6 bases, leaving 7 bases between them. The CDR3 loop spans 12 amino acids. CDR3 protein: CASSLASQPQHF. In DNA, the CDR3 is TGTGCCAGCAGCCTCGCGTCTCAGCCCCAGCATTTT.

The chain is built from TRBV6-5 and TRBJ1-2; 8 bases map to TRBD1. The CDR3 loop spans 14 amino acids. Germline-derived CDR1 and CDR2 are MNHEY and SVGAGI. V was clipped by 0 bases and J by 4 bases; unmatched bases: 1. The CDR3 sequence: CASSYSQGGYGYTF. The CDR3, as DNA: TGTGCCAGCAGTTACTCACAGGGGGGCTATGGCTACACCTTC.

The chain carries TRBV15 and TRBJ1-2; TRBD1 matches at 9 bases. The CDR3 has 17 residues. Germline V gives CDR1 LNHNV, CDR2 YYDKDF (reference sequence). Unmatched junction bases numbered 5, after V lost 0 bases and J lost 0 bases. The CDR3 DNA is TGTGCCACCAGCAGAGATATGGGGACAGGGACTAACTATGGCTACACCTTC. Translation gives CATSRDMGTGTNYGYTF.

The CDR3 loop reads CASSGRTVNTEAFF. Written as DNA, the CDR3 is TGTGCCAGCAGCGGGCGTACAGTGAACACTGAAGCTTTCTTT. The chain recombines TRBV5-8 with TRBJ1-1; D unclear. CDR3 length: 14 amino acids. Per germline, CDR1 SGHTS and CDR2 YDEGEE. Trimming took off 4 bases at V and 0 bases at J, with 10 bases between the two ends.

The genes are TRBV19 and TRBJ1-5, with D possibly being TRBD1 (6 bases). The CDR3 runs to 14 residues. Germline CDR1 reads LNHDA; CDR2 reads SQIVND (reference sequence). V was pared by 10 bases and J by 0 bases, with 13 bases between. The CDR3, as DNA: TGTGCCACCAACAGGGTTAGTAGCAATCAGCCCCAGCATTTT. It encodes CATNRVSSNQPQHF.

With respect to this clone: Here the CDR3 omits its conserved ending phenylalanine or tryptophan, so a read error is the likely source. The chain links TRBV3-1 (or the pseudogene TRBV3-2) to TRBJ1-6; D ambiguous. In germline, CDR1 is LGHDT, CDR2 YNNKEL (reference sequence). The CDR3 is 12 residues long. V lost 1 base to trimming and J lost 14 bases, with 9 bases between them. The CDR3 here is CASSQVRGTLHS. The CDR3 DNA reads as TGTGCCAGCAGCCAAGTGAGAGGAACCCTCCACTCT.

The rearrangement uses TRBV9 and TRBJ2-7; weak D call: TRBD1 (6 bases). Germline V gene lookup returns CDR1 SGDLS and CDR2 YYNGEE. Trimming took 3 bases from V and 3 from J, leaving 16 bases between them. This CDR3 spans 15 amino acids. In DNA, the CDR3 is TGTGCCAGCAGCGCGAAACCGGGACATAGCTACGAGCAGTACTTC. Its translation is CASSAKPGHSYEQYF. Combining the CDR3 with reference TRBV9 and TRBJ2-7 gives the whole variable domain DSGVTQTPKHLITATGQRVTLRCSPRSGDLSVYWYQQSLDQGLQFLIQYYNGEERAKGNILERFSAQQFPDLHSELNLSSLELGDSALYFCASSAKPGHSYEQYFGPGTRLTVT.

This chain uses TRBV30 with TRBJ2-2; 8 positions match TRBD2. The V and J ends lost 3 bases and 7 bases, in that order; junction bases with no gene match: 4. Germline loops: CDR1 GTSNPN, CDR2 SVGIG (reference sequence). This CDR3 contains 13 residues. CDR3 sequence (DNA): TGTGCCTGGAGGGGAGCGGGGGACGGGGAGCTGTTTTTT. Amino acids: CAWRGAGDGELFF. Filled out from reference TRBV30 and TRBJ2-2, the complete variable domain reads SQTIHQWPATLVQPVGSPLSLECTVEGTSNPNLYWYRQAAGRGLQLLFYSVGIGQISSEVPQNLSASRPQDRQFILSSKKLLLSDSGFYLCAWRGAGDGELFFGEGSRLTVL.

CDR3: CASSSRTITDTQYF. DNA of the CDR3: TGTGCCAGCAGCTCCCGGACTATCACAGATACGCAGTATTTT. The rearrangement joins TRBV7-6 to TRBJ2-3; a weak D match, TRBD2 (6 bases). Germline CDR1 is SGHVS and CDR2 is FNYEAQ. Trimming removed 4 bases at V and 2 bases at J, with 10 bases between. The CDR3 runs 14 residues. The full variable domain, with the rest looked up from reference TRBV7-6 and TRBJ2-3, is GAGVSQSPRYKVTKRGQDVALRCDPISGHVSLYWYRQALGQGPEFLTYFNYEAQQDKSGLPNDRFSAERPEGSISTLTIQRTEQRDSAMYRCASSSRTITDTQYFGPGTRLTVL.

V is TRBV28 and J is TRBJ1-1; D may be TRBD1 (5 bases). The V end lost 8 bases, the J end lost 0 bases, and 10 bases lay between the germline ends. The CDR3 loop spans 13 amino acids. Germline V lookup: CDR1 MDHEN, CDR2 SYDVKM. CDR3 sequence: CASGGLMNTEAFF. The CDR3 bases are TGTGCCAGCGGGGGACTCATGAACACTGAAGCTTTCTTT. The whole variable domain, filled in from reference TRBV28 and TRBJ1-1, reads DVKVTQSSRYLVKRTGEKVFLECVQDMDHENMFWYRQDPGLGLRLIYFSYDVKMKEKGDIPEGYSVSREKKERFSLILESASTNQTSMYLCASGGLMNTEAFFGQGTRLTVV.

The rearrangement uses TRBV28 and TRBJ1-4; D unresolved. Trimming removed 10 bases from V and 5 bases from J, with 14 bases in between. This CDR3 is 13 amino acids long. Per the germline V gene, CDR1 is MDHEN and CDR2 is SYDVKM. CDR3 region: CAISTGRNEKLFF. Written as DNA, the CDR3 is TGTGCCATCAGCACGGGAAGGAATGAAAAACTGTTTTTT.

The V gene is TRBV19, the J gene TRBJ2-7; TRBD1 matches at 9 bases. The CDR3 is 16 amino acids. J gave up 1 base and V 3 bases, and 7 bases lay outside the gene matches. CDR1 is LNHDA and CDR2 is SQIVND in the germline V gene (reference sequence). CDR3 in DNA: TGTGCCAGTAGTATCTTAACAGGGGGCAAGTCCTACGAGCAGTACTTC. Translating it yields CASSILTGGKSYEQYF.

This clone was observed many times. The rearrangement links TRBV19 to TRBJ1-2; D not resolved. V shed 4 bases and J shed 0 bases, with 3 bases lying between them. Germline V gives CDR1 LNHDA, CDR2 SQIVND (reference sequence). The length of the CDR3 is 12 residues. The CDR3: CASSNTNYGYTF. The CDR3 DNA is TGTGCCAGTAGTAACACTAACTATGGCTACACCTTC.